This T cell receptor beta chain was obtained from a study of T cells in Graves' hyperthyroidism and ophthalmopathy (dated by TCRdb to between 2018 and 2021). A note on the overall study: Peripheral blood samples were taken at initial diagnosis, before any treatment was given. The 75 to 100 discovery patients were divided at random into training and test sets in a 7:3 ratio. An independent validation cohort of around 20 hyperthyroidism patients and 17 patients who later progressed to ophthalmopathy tested prospective prediction of ophthalmopathy. After blood sampling, hyperthyroidism patients were treated with methimazole at a starting dose of 30 mg daily, and ophthalmopathy patients were treated with high-dose intravenous methylprednisolone. A discovery cohort of about a hundred patients, about 40 with Graves' ophthalmopathy and under 60 with stable Graves' hyperthyroidism, was used to find distinguishing TCR V-J signatures. Thyroid tissue and blood T-cell repertoires from roughly six Graves' hyperthyroidism patients were also compared in the study. The paper describes TCR Vbeta CDR3 sequencing of roughly 130 peripheral blood samples, made up of 43 ophthalmopathy patients, approximately 76 hyperthyroidism patients and around 17 progressor patients.

The TCR beta CDR3 regions were amplified from RNA transcripts. A first-round RT-PCR of the TCR CDR3 used the HTBI primer set with the Qiagen OneStep RT-PCR kit. A second multiplex PCR round built the libraries, followed by size selection and purification. Libraries were sequenced paired-end with 100 bp reads on an Illumina HiSeq2000. The paper's processing steps were these. Raw data were processed with SOAPnuke, discarding reads with adapters, uncalled bases, mean Phred below 15, or no exact constant-primer or identifier match. COPE v1.2.5 was used to merge the high-quality paired reads, and each unique nucleotide sequence was defined as a clonotype. Clonotypes were aligned to IMGT TRBV, TRBD and TRBJ reference segments using MiTCR v1.1. The analysis included only V-J combinations with a frequency above 0.0001, which together covered over 98% of the repertoires. The TCS score was defined as F50 (clonal expansion) divided by E x V (chaos), with BLOSUM62-based TCRdist calculated between CDR3 peptides within each V-J. Welch's t-statistics and random forest reduced roughly 500 V-J features to 13, which were used in a naive Bayes classifier (R e1071). TCRdb trimmed the raw reads at Q25, called clones with MiXCR and kept productive beta chains. Each CDR3 protein gets just one entry, which takes the most common genes and DNA from the rows behind it. Clone size and V and J calls follow TCRdb, not the original study. The sample table records 250,000 to 350,000 distinct CDR3 sequences; about 20% of these occur just once. The top ten constitute about 60% of the sample.

The germline V and J ends show losses of 1 base and 4 bases respectively, and no gene match explains 9 bases of the junction. Counted from cysteine to phenylalanine, this CDR3 has 15 amino acids. CDR3 DNA only is kept here, 45 bases in frame from base 1. Sequences DFQATT (CDR1) and SNEGSKA (CDR2) are obtained from the germline V gene (reference sequence). Ophthalmopathy patients had moderately to severely active disease, Clinical Activity Score of at least 3, NOSPECS grade of at least 4, and duration under 3 months. Any patient with an uncontrolled infection, another autoimmune disease, pregnancy or lactation was excluded. Diagnoses relied on clinical symptoms, serum thyroxine and TRAb, thyroid ultrasound and orbital computed tomography. PBMCs were isolated from roughly 10 ml of fresh peripheral blood by Ficoll-Paque density gradient centrifugation. Trizol reagent was used to extract total RNA, and RNA quality was then checked on an Agilent 2100 Bioanalyzer.

What the work shows at the level of the full study, not this receptor alone: Most expanded thyroid clonotypes (frequency above 0.001) were also detected in blood, a finding suggesting that blood repertoires may reflect thyroid immune responses. A 13 V-J signature model separated ophthalmopathy from stable hyperthyroidism, with roughly 88% sensitivity and roughly 84% specificity in cross-validation and 80%/75% in testing. Sample size was not statistically predetermined, and blinding of investigators to group allocation was not performed. In validation, progression to ophthalmopathy was predicted by the model with more than 65% sensitivity and around 75% specificity, a median of around 6.5 months before onset.

A remark on this clonotype: The antigen it recognizes is unknown. Per-base quality was not reported, and no clone a single base away is much larger than it.

This sequence uses TRBV20-1 and TRBJ1-1, and 7 bases in between align with TRBD1. The sample consisted of blood. This receptor was obtained from a man aged 25 to 45 with Graves' ophthalmopathy. The DNA is as follows: TGCAGTGCTAGAGGTGGCAGGGGGATCAGCACTGAAGCTTTCTTT. Its protein product is CSARGGRGISTEAFF.